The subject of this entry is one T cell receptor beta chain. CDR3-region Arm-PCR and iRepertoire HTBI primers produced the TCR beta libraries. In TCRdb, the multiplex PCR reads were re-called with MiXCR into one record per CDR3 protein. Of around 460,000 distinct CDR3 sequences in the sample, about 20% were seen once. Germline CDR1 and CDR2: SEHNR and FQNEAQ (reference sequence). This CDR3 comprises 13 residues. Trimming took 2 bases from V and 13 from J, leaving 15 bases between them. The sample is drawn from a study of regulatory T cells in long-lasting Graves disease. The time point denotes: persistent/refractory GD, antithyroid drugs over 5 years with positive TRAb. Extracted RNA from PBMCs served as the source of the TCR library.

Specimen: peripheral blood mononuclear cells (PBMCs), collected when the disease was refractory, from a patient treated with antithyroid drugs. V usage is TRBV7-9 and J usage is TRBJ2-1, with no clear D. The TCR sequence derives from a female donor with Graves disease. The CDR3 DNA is TGTGCCAGCAGCTTAAGTCCCTCCTTGGGACAGTTCTTC. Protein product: CASSLSPSLGQFF.